This paragraph reports one T cell receptor (beta chain). Its antigen is unidentified. As for the donors, each was a healthy bone marrow donor. The sample originates from a study of cytomegalovirus exposure and HLA in healthy donors. Overall study: Drawn from HLA-typed donors, 65 million to 100 million unique TCRs were held in an early data release. Study results and limitations: TCR beta V- and J-gene trimming was later associated with a missense DCLRE1C variant. In a later analysis, a genetic analysis reported fewer productive-TCR N-insertions in an Asian-associated ancestry cluster than the cohort average.

The PCR had 60 Vbeta and 13 Jbeta primers. The method was immunoSEQ multiplex PCR; TCRdb's version includes in-frame clones alone and lacks a portion of them. Of approximately 190,000 clones in the sample, roughly 80% were seen once. V shed 8 bases and J shed 0 bases, with 16 bases lying between them. Germline loops: CDR1 LNHDA, CDR2 SQIVND (reference sequence). The CDR3 runs 15 residues. This clonotype was obtained from a woman under 30 in good health and CMV-seronegative. Material: PBMCs. The chain carries TRBV19 and TRBJ1-1, with unresolved D. This CDR3 reads CASLLTGEMNTEAFF. The CDR3 DNA reads TGTGCCAGTCTTCTGACCGGGGAAATGAACACTGAAGCTTTCTTT. Variable domain in full (rest from reference TRBV19 and TRBJ1-1): DGGITQSPKYLFRKEGQNVTLSCEQNLNHDAMYWYRQDPGQGLRLIYYSQIVNDFQKGDIAEGYSVSREKKESFPLTVTSAQKNPTAFYLCASLLTGEMNTEAFFGQGTRLTVV.